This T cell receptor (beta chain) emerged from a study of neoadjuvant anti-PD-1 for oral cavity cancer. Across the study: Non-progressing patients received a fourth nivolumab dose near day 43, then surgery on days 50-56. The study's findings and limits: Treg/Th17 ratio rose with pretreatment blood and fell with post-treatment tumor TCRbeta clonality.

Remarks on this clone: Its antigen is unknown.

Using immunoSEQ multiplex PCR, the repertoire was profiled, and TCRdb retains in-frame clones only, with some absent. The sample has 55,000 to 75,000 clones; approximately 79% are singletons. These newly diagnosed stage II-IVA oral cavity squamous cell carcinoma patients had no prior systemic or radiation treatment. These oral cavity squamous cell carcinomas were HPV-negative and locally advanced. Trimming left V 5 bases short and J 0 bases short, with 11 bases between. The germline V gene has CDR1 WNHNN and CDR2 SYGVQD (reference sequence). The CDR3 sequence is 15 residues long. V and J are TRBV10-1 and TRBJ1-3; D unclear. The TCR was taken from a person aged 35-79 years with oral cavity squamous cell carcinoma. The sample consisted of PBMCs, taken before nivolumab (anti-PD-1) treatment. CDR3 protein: CASSYSGNSGNTIYF. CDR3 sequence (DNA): TGCGCCAGCAGTTACAGCGGGAACTCTGGAAACACCATATATTTT.